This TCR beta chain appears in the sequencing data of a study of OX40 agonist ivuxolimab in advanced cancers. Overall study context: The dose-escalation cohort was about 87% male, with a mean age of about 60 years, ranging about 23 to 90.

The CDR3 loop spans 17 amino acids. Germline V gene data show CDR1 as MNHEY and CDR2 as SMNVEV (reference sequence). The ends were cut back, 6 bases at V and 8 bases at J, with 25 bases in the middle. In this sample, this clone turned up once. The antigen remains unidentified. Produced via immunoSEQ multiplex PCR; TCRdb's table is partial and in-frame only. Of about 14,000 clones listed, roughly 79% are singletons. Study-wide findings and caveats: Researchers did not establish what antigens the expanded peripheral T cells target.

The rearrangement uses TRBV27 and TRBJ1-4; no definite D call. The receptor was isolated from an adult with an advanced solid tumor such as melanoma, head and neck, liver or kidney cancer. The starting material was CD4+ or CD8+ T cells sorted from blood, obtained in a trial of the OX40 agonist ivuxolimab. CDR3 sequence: CASSATLRSTIWEKLFF. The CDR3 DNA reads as TGTGCCAGCAGCGCAACCCTAAGGTCGACGATCTGGGAAAAACTGTTTTTT. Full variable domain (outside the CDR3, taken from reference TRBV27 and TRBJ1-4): EAQVTQNPRYLITVTGKKLTVTCSQNMNHEYMSWYRQDPGLGLRQIYYSMNVEVTDKGDVPEGYKVSRKEKRNFPLILESPSPNQTSLYFCASSATLRSTIWEKLFFGSGTQLSVL.